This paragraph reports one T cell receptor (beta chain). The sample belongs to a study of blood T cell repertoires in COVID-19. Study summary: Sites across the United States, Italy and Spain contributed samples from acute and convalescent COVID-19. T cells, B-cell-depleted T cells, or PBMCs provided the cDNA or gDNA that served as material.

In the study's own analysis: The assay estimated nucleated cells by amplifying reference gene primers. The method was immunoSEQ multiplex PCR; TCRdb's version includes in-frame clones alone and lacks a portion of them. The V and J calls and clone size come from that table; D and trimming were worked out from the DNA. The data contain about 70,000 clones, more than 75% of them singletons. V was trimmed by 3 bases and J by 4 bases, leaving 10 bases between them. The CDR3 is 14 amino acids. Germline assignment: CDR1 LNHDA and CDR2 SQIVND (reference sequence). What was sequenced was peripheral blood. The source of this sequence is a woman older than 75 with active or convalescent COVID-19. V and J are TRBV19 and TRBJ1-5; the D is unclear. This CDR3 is CASSMSTDNQPQHF. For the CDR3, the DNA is TGTGCCAGTAGTATGAGCACAGATAATCAGCCCCAGCATTTT. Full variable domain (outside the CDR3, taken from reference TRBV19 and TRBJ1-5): DGGITQSPKYLFRKEGQNVTLSCEQNLNHDAMYWYRQDPGQGLRLIYYSQIVNDFQKGDIAEGYSVSREKKESFPLTVTSAQKNPTAFYLCASSMSTDNQPQHFGDGTRLSIL.